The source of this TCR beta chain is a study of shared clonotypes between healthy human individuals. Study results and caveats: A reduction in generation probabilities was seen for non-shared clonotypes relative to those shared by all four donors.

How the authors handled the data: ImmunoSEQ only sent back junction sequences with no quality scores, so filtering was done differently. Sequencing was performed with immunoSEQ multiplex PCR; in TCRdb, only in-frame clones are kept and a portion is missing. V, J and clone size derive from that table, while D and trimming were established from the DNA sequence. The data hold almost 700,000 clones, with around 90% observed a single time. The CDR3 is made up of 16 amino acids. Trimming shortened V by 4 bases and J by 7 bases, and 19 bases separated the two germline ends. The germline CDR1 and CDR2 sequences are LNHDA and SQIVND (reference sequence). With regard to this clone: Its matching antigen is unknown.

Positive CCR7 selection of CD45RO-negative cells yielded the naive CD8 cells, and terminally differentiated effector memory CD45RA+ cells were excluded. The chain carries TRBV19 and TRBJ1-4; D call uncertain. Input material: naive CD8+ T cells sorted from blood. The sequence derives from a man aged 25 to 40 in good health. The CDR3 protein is CASSNFFQAAGEKLFF. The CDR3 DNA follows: TGTGCCAGTAGTAACTTTTTTCAGGCGGCGGGTGAAAAACTGTTTTTT.